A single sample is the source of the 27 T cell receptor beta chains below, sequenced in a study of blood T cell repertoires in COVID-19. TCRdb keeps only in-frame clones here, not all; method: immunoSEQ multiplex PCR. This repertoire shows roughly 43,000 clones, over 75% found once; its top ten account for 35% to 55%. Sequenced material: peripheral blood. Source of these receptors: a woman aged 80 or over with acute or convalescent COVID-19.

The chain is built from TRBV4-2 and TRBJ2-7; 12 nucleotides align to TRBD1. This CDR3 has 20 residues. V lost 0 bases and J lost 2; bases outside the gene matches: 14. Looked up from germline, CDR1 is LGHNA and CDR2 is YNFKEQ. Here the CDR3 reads CASSQDVTGQGAQRPYEQYF. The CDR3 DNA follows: TGTGCCAGCAGCCAAGACGTTACGGGACAGGGGGCGCAAAGGCCCTACGAGCAGTACTTC.

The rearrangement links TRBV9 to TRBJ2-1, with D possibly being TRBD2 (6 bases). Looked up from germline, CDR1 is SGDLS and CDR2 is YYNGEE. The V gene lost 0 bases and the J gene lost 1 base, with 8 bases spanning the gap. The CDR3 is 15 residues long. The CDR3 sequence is CASSVDGGSYNEQFF. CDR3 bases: TGTGCCAGCAGCGTAGACGGGGGATCCTACAATGAGCAGTTCTTC. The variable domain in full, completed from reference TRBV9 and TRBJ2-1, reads DSGVTQTPKHLITATGQRVTLRCSPRSGDLSVYWYQQSLDQGLQFLIQYYNGEERAKGNILERFSAQQFPDLHSELNLSSLELGDSALYFCASSVDGGSYNEQFFGPGTRLTVL.

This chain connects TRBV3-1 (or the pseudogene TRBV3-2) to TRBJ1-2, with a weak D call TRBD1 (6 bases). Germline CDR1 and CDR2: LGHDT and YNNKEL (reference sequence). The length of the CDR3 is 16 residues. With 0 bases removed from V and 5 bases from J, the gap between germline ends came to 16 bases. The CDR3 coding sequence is TGTGCCAGCAGCCAAGAACGTCAGGGGCGGGGGTATGGCTACACCTTC. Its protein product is CASSQERQGRGYGYTF.

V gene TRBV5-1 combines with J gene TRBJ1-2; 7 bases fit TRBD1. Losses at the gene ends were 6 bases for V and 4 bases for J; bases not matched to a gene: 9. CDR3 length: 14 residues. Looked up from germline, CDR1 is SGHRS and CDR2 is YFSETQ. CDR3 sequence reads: CASTRDSTVYGYTF. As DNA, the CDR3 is TGCGCCAGCACACGGGACAGTACTGTCTATGGCTACACCTTC.

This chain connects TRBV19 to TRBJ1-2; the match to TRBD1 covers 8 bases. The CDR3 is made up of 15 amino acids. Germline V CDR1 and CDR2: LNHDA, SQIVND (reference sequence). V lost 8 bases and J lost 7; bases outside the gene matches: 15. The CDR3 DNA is TGTGCCAGTTATATGCCCAGGGGGCGCCAGATTGGCTACACCTTC. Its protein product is CASYMPRGRQIGYTF.

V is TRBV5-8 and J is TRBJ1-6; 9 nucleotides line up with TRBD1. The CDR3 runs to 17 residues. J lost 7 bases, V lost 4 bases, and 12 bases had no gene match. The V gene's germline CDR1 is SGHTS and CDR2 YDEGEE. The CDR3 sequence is CASSVGQGTHRNSPLHF. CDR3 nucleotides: TGTGCCAGCAGCGTCGGACAGGGGACACACCGAAATTCACCCCTCCACTTT.

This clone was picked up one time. CDR3: CSVAGQTGYTF. Written as DNA, the CDR3 is TGCAGCGTTGCTGGGCAGACTGGCTACACCTTC. This chain uses TRBV29-1 with TRBJ1-2; D call uncertain. The ends were cut back, 4 bases at V and 7 bases at J, with 10 bases in the middle. The germline CDR1 and CDR2 sequences are SQVTM and ANQGSEA. The CDR3 has 11 residues.

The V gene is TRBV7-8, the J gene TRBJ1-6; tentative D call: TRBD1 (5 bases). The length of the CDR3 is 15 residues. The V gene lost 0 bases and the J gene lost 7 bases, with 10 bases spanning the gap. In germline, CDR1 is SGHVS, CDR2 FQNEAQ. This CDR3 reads CASSLAGGGNSPLHF. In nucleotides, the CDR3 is TGTGCCAGCAGCTTAGCGGGCGGGGGGAATTCACCCCTCCACTTT.

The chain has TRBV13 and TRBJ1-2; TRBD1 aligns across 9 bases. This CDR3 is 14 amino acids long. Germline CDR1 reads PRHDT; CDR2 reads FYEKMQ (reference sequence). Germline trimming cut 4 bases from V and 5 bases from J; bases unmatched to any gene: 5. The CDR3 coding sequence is TGTGCCAGCAGCTCGGGACAGGGTCCATATGGCTACACCTTC. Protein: CASSSGQGPYGYTF. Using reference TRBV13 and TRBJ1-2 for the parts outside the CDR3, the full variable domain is AAGVIQSPRHLIKEKRETATLKCYPIPRHDTVYWYQQGPGQDPQFLISFYEKMQSDKGSIPDRFSAQQFSDYHSELNMSSLELGDSALYFCASSSGQGPYGYTFGSGTRLTVV.

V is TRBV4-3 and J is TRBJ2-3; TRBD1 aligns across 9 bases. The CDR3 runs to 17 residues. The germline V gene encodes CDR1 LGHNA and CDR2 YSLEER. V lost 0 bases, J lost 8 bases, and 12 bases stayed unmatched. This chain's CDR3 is CASSQEARDRVMSTQYF. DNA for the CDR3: TGCGCCAGCAGCCAAGAGGCGCGGGACAGGGTAATGAGTACGCAGTATTTT.

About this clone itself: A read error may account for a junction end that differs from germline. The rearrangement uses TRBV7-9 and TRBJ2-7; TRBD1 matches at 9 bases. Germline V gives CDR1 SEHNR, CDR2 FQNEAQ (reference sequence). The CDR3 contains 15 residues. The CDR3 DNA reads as TGTTCCAGCAGCCTCTCGGGACAGGGTGTACTCGAGCAGTACTTC. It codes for CSSSLSGQGVLEQYF.

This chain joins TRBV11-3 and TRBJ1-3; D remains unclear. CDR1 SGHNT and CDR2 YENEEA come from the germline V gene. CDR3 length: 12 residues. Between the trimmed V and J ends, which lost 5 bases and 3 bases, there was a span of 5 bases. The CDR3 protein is CASSEVGNTIYF. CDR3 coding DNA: TGTGCCAGCAGCGAGGTTGGAAACACCATATATTTT.

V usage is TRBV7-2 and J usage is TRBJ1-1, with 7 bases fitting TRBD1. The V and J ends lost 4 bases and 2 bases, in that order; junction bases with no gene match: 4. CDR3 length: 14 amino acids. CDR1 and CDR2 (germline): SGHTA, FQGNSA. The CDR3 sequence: CASSSDRVNTEAFF. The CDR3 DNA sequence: TGTGCCAGCAGCTCAGACAGGGTCAACACTGAAGCTTTCTTT. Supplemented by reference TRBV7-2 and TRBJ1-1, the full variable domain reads GAGVSQSPSNKVTEKGKDVELRCDPISGHTALYWYRQSLGQGLEFLIYFQGNSAPDKSGLPSDRFSAERTGGSVSTLTIQRTQQEDSAVYLCASSSDRVNTEAFFGQGTRLTVV.

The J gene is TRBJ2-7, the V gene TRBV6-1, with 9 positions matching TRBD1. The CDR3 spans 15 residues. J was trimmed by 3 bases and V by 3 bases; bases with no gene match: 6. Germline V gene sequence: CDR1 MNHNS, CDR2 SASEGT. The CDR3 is CASSETGGSGYEQYF. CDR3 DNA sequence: TGTGCCAGCAGTGAGACAGGGGGATCCGGCTACGAGCAGTACTTC.

CDR3: CASSYTEAYSNQPQHF. CDR3 nucleotides: TGTGCCAGCAGTTACACCGAAGCCTATAGCAATCAGCCCCAGCATTTT. The chain combines TRBV6-6 with TRBJ1-5; D call uncertain. The germline V gene encodes CDR1 MNHNY and CDR2 SVGAGI (reference sequence). The CDR3 loop spans 16 amino acids. V was pared by 2 bases and J by 0 bases, with 11 bases between.

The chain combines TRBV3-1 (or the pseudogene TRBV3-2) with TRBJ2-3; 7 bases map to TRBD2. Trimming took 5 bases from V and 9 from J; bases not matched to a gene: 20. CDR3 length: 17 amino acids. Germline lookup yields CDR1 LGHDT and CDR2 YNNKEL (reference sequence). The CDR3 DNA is TGTGCCAGCAGCTCCCAGGGAGGGGACTTTGGCTGGACGACGCAGTATTTT. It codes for CASSSQGGDFGWTTQYF.

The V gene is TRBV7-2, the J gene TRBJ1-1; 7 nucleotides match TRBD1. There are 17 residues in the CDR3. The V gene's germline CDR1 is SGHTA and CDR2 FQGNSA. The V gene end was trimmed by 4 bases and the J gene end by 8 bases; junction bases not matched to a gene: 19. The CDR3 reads CASSYRPGQTDSGEAFF. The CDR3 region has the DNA TGTGCCAGCAGCTATCGCCCGGGACAGACAGACTCCGGCGAAGCTTTCTTT.

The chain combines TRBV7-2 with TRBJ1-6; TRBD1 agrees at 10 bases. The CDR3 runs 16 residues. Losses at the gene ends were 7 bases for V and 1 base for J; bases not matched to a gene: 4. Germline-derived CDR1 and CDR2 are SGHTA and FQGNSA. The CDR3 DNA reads TGTGCCAGCACCCCGGGACAGGGGTCCTATAATTCACCCCTCCACTTT. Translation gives CASTPGQGSYNSPLHF.

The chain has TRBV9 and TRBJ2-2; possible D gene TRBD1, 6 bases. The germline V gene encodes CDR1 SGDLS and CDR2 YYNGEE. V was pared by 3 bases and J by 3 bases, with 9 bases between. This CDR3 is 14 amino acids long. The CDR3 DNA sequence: TGTGCCAGCAGCGAGGACAGCTACACCGGGGAGCTGTTTTTT. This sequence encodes CASSEDSYTGELFF.

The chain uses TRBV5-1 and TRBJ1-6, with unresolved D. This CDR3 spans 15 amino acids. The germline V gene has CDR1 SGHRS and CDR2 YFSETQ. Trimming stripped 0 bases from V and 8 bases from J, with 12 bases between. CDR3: CASSLESAWDSPLHF. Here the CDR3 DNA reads TGCGCCAGCAGCTTGGAAAGCGCGTGGGATTCACCCCTCCACTTT.

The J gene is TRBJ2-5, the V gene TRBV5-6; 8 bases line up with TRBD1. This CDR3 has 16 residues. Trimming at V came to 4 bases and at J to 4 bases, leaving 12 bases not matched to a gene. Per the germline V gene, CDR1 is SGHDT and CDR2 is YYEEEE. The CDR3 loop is CASSIQGRGRLETQYF. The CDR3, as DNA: TGTGCCAGCAGCATACAGGGCAGGGGGCGTTTAGAGACCCAGTACTTC. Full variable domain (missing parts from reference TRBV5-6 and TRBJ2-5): DAGVTQSPTHLIKTRGQQVTLRCSPKSGHDTVSWYQQALGQGPQFIFQYYEEEERQRGNFPDRFSGHQFPNYSSELNVNALLLGDSALYLCASSIQGRGRLETQYFGPGTRLLVL.

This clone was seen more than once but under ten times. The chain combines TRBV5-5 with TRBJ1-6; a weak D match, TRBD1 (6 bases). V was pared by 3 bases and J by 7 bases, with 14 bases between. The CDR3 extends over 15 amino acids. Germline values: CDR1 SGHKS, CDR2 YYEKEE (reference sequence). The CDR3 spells CASSSGGLANSPLHF. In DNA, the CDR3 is TGTGCCAGCAGCTCGGGGGGGCTGGCGAATTCACCCCTCCACTTT.

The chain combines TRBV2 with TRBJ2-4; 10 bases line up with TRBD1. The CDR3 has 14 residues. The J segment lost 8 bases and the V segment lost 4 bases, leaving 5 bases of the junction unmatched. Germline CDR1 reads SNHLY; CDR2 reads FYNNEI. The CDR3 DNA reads TGTGCCAGCAGTGTTACAGGACAGGGGGACATTCAGTACTTC. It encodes CASSVTGQGDIQYF.

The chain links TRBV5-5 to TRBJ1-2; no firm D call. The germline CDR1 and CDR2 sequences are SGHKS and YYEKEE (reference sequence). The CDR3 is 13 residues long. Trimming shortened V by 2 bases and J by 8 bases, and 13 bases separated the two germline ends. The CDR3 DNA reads TGTGCCAGCAGCTTCCCAACAGTAAGAGGCTACACCTTC. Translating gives CASSFPTVRGYTF. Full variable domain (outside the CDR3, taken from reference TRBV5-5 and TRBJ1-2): DAGVTQSPTHLIKTRGQQVTLRCSPISGHKSVSWYQQVLGQGPQFIFQYYEKEERGRGNFPDRFSARQFPNYSSELNVNALLLGDSALYLCASSFPTVRGYTFGSGTRLTVV.

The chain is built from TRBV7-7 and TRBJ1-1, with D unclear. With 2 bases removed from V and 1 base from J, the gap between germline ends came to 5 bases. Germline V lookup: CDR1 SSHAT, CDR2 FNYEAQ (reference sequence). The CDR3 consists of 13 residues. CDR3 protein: CASSLSENTEAFF. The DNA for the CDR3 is TGTGCCAGCAGCTTATCAGAGAACACTGAAGCTTTCTTT.

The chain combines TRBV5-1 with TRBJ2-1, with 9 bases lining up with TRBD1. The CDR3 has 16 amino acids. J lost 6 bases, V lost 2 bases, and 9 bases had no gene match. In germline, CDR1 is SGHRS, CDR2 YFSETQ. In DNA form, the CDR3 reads TGCGCCAGCAGCTTTCAAGGACAGGGGTTCGGCAATGAGCAGTTCTTC. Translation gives CASSFQGQGFGNEQFF. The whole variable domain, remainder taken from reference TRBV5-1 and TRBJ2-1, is KAGVTQTPRYLIKTRGQQVTLSCSPISGHRSVSWYQQTPGQGLQFLFEYFSETQRNKGNFPGRFSGRQFSNSRSEMNVSTLELGDSALYLCASSFQGQGFGNEQFFGPGTRLTVL.

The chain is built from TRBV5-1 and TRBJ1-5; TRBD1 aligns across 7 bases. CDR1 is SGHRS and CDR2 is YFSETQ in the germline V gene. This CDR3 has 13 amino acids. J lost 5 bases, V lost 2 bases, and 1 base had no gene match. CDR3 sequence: CASSFTGDQPQHF. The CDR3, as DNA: TGCGCCAGCAGCTTCACAGGGGATCAGCCCCAGCATTTT.